The 26 T cell receptor beta chains given below trace back to one sample, sequenced in a study of cytomegalovirus exposure and HLA in healthy donors. Generated by immunoSEQ multiplex PCR, the TCRdb table keeps only in-frame clones and is missing some. Of more than 120,000 clones listed, about 87% were seen once; the top ten hold 7.5% to 9%. Input material: PBMCs. These receptors were taken from a man aged 18-30 years in good health and CMV-seropositive.

The chain employs TRBV21-1 and TRBJ2-7; the listed D gene, TRBD2, was not tested against the DNA. TRBV21-1 is shown as a pseudogene. The CDR3 is made up of 14 amino acids. The CDR3 loop is CASSTSIDFGEQYF. Written as DNA, the CDR3 is TGTGCCAGCAGCACCTCGATCGACTTCGGCGAGCAGTACTTC.

The chain is built from TRBV2 and TRBJ1-3, with D perhaps matching TRBD1 (6 bases). Between the trimmed V and J ends, which lost 8 bases and 5 bases, there was a span of 10 bases. Germline V lookup: CDR1 SNHLY, CDR2 FYNNEI. CDR3 length equals 12 residues. This CDR3 is CASRGGRNTIYF. The CDR3 nucleotides are TGTGCCAGCCGAGGGGGTAGAAACACCATATATTTT. Combining the CDR3 with reference TRBV2 and TRBJ1-3 gives the whole variable domain EPEVTQTPSHQVTQMGQEVILRCVPISNHLYFYWYRQILGQKVEFLVSFYNNEISEKSEIFDDQFSVERPDGSNFTLKIRSTKLEDSAMYFCASRGGRNTIYFGEGSWLTVV.

The gene calls are TRBV5-1 and TRBJ2-7; tentative D call: TRBD2 (6 bases). V lost 4 bases and J lost 1, with 12 bases in between. This CDR3 has 14 residues. Germline assignment: CDR1 SGHRS and CDR2 YFSETQ. In DNA, the CDR3 is TGCGCCAGCAGCCTCCAACGGGGGTCCTACGAGCAGTACTTC. Residues: CASSLQRGSYEQYF. Full variable domain (rest looked up from reference TRBV5-1 and TRBJ2-7): KAGVTQTPRYLIKTRGQQVTLSCSPISGHRSVSWYQQTPGQGLQFLFEYFSETQRNKGNFPGRFSGRQFSNSRSEMNVSTLELGDSALYLCASSLQRGSYEQYFGPGTRLTVT.

V gene TRBV11-2 combines with J gene TRBJ2-2, with 13 bases that match TRBD2. The CDR3 loop spans 14 amino acids. Unmatched junction bases numbered 4, after V lost 8 bases and J lost 7 bases. The germline CDR1 and CDR2 sequences are SGHAT and FQNNGV. The chain's CDR3 is CASGRLAGGGELFF. DNA of the CDR3: TGTGCCAGCGGTAGACTAGCGGGAGGCGGGGAGCTGTTTTTT.

This chain links TRBV28 with TRBJ2-1, with 10 bases lining up with TRBD2. The V gene's germline CDR1 is MDHEN and CDR2 SYDVKM. This CDR3 is 15 amino acids long. The V segment lost 3 bases and the J segment 6 bases; nucleotides outside the gene matches: 5. DNA for the CDR3: TGTGCCAGCAGTTTGGTACTAGCGGGGACCAATGAGCAGTTCTTC. This encodes CASSLVLAGTNEQFF.

V gene TRBV27 combines with J gene TRBJ2-7; 11 bases agree with TRBD2. From germline, CDR1 is MNHEY and CDR2 SMNVEV (reference sequence). With V trimmed by 3 bases and J by 3 bases, 10 bases remained unmatched. CDR3 size: 17 residues. For the CDR3, the DNA is TGTGCCAGCAGTTTCCAATTAGCGGGAGGGCCCCTCTACGAGCAGTACTTC. Protein sequence: CASSFQLAGGPLYEQYF.

The chain combines TRBV11-2 with TRBJ1-2; D ambiguous. The CDR3 spans 13 residues. The V gene lost 5 bases and the J gene lost 3 bases, with 10 bases spanning the gap. Germline CDR1 is SGHAT and CDR2 is FQNNGV. The CDR3 reads CASSPIRDYGYTF. Here the CDR3 DNA reads TGTGCCAGCAGCCCAATTCGGGACTATGGCTACACCTTC.

The chain couples TRBV6-5 to TRBJ2-3; TRBD2 agrees at 7 bases. Trimming took 8 bases from V and 2 from J; bases not matched to a gene: 4. The CDR3 contains 13 residues. Germline V CDR1 and CDR2: MNHEY, SVGAGI. The CDR3 coding sequence is TGTGCCAGCGGCCTAGCGGACACAGATACGCAGTATTTT. Amino acid sequence: CASGLADTDTQYF.

This clone occurred once. V usage is TRBV18 and J usage is TRBJ1-3; D gene ambiguous. Trimming took 6 bases from V and 1 from J, leaving 13 bases between them. Germline lookup yields CDR1 KGHSH and CDR2 LQKENI. The CDR3 totals 15 residues. CDR3 sequence (DNA): TGTGCCAGCTCGTCGGGGAGGGAATCTGGAAACACCATATATTTT. Its translation is CASSSGRESGNTIYF.

The count of this clone is one. The genes are TRBV11-2 and TRBJ2-7; tentative D call: TRBD2 (7 bases). V shed 5 bases and J shed 3 bases, with 20 bases lying between them. CDR1 SGHAT and CDR2 FQNNGV come from the germline V gene. This CDR3 contains 16 residues. CDR3 sequence reads: CASSRGLRGGFYEQYF. CDR3 in DNA: TGTGCCAGCAGCCGCGGGCTGAGGGGGGGGTTCTACGAGCAGTACTTC.

The V gene is TRBV12-5, the J gene TRBJ1-1; D uncertain. V lost 2 bases, J lost 1 base, and 5 bases lay in between. This CDR3 comprises 13 residues. Per the germline V gene, CDR1 is LGHNT and CDR2 is FRNRAP. This chain's CDR3 is CASGLSWNTEAFF. As DNA, the CDR3 is TGTGCTAGTGGTTTGTCCTGGAACACTGAAGCTTTCTTT. The full variable domain, its missing parts supplied by reference TRBV12-5 and TRBJ1-1, is DARVTQTPRHKVTEMGQEVTMRCQPILGHNTVFWYRQTMMQGLELLAYFRNRAPLDDSGMPKDRFSAEMPDATLATLKIQPSEPRDSAVYFCASGLSWNTEAFFGQGTRLTVV.

V gene TRBV19 combines with J gene TRBJ2-7; 13 bases match TRBD2. CDR3 size: 17 residues. Germline values: CDR1 LNHDA, CDR2 SQIVND (reference sequence). Trimming cost V 2 bases and J 1 base; bases outside gene matches: 5. This CDR3 reads CASSIRGTSGISYEQYF. CDR3 coding DNA: TGTGCCAGTAGTATAAGGGGGACTAGCGGGATTTCCTACGAGCAGTACTTC.

This rearrangement joins TRBV5-1 to TRBJ1-3; D is perhaps TRBD1 (5 bases). This CDR3 region has 15 residues. Germline values: CDR1 SGHRS, CDR2 YFSETQ. Trimming cost V 0 bases and J 0 bases, with 7 bases left between them. DNA for the CDR3: TGCGCCAGCAGCTTGGGACAGACCTCTGGAAACACCATATATTTT. Protein: CASSLGQTSGNTIYF.

This rearrangement joins TRBV6-1 to TRBJ2-5; D unresolved. Germline V gives CDR1 MNHNS, CDR2 SASEGT. V was trimmed by 7 bases and J by 1 base, leaving 10 bases between them. The CDR3 has 13 residues. The CDR3 sequence is CASIREPQETQYF. The CDR3 coding sequence is TGTGCCAGCATTCGTGAGCCCCAAGAGACCCAGTACTTC.

The rearrangement joins TRBV18 to TRBJ2-3; 10 bases match TRBD1. V shed 2 bases, J shed 6 bases, and the junction held 5 bases outside the gene matches. Germline values: CDR1 KGHSH, CDR2 LQKENI. The CDR3 contains 15 residues. The CDR3 spells CASSPGTGAPDTQYF. CDR3 sequence (DNA): TGTGCCAGCTCACCAGGGACAGGGGCCCCGGATACGCAGTATTTT.

In its sample, this clone was seen once. The CDR3 region has the DNA TGTGCCAGCAGCCAGGAATGGGACTACTACGAGCAGTACTTC. Translating gives CASSQEWDYYEQYF. The rearrangement uses TRBV14 and TRBJ2-7; 7 bases map to TRBD2. There are 14 residues in the CDR3. The J segment lost 3 bases and the V segment lost 3 bases, leaving 5 bases of the junction unmatched. Looked up from germline, CDR1 is SGHDN and CDR2 is FVKESK.

The chain joins TRBV5-5 to TRBJ1-1, with D unresolved. Trimming took 0 bases from V and 7 from J, leaving 10 bases between them. The CDR3 contains 13 residues. Per germline, CDR1 SGHKS and CDR2 YYEKEE (reference sequence). This chain's CDR3 is CASSLGGFGEAFF. CDR3 nucleotide sequence: TGTGCCAGCAGCTTGGGCGGGTTCGGTGAAGCTTTCTTT.

This clone showed up just once. The chain has TRBV7-2 and TRBJ2-7; D remains unclear. The ends were cut back, 1 base at V and 3 bases at J, with 4 bases in the middle. The length of the CDR3 is 12 residues. From germline, CDR1 is SGHTA and CDR2 FQGNSA. CDR3 nucleotides: TGTGCCAGCAGCTTAGTCCTCTACGAGCAGTACTTC. Its protein product is CASSLVLYEQYF.

This clone appeared once. The V and J genes are TRBV2 and TRBJ1-3, with TRBD1 as a possible D gene (5 bases). The germline V and J ends were trimmed by 6 bases and 2 bases, with 17 bases remaining between them. The germline gives CDR1 SNHLY, CDR2 FYNNEI. The CDR3 totals 16 residues. The CDR3 protein is CASRGRRGSAGNTIYF. As DNA, the CDR3 is TGTGCCAGCAGAGGTCGGCGGGGGTCGGCTGGAAACACCATATATTTT.

V is TRBV27 and J is TRBJ2-7, with a weak D call TRBD2 (6 bases). V was cut by 3 bases and J by 2 bases, with 11 bases left in between. The CDR3 is 14 residues long. CDR1 MNHEY and CDR2 SMNVEV come from the germline V gene (reference sequence). The CDR3 here is CASSLVGGPYEQYF. CDR3 nucleotides: TGTGCCAGCAGTTTGGTGGGGGGACCCTACGAGCAGTACTTC.

The V gene is TRBV7-2, the J gene TRBJ2-2; 9 bases line up with TRBD2. CDR1 is SGHTA and CDR2 is FQGNSA in the germline V gene. CDR3 size: 16 residues. The trim removed 1 base at V and 7 bases at J, leaving 7 bases unmatched. CDR3 amino acids: CASSLDAGGPYGELFF. CDR3 in DNA: TGTGCCAGCAGCTTAGATGCGGGGGGGCCTTACGGGGAGCTGTTTTTT.

The genes are TRBV9 and TRBJ1-2; TRBD1 matches 8 bases. From germline, CDR1 is SGDLS and CDR2 YYNGEE. CDR3 length: 13 residues. The V and J ends lost 4 bases and 5 bases, in that order; junction bases with no gene match: 4. This CDR3 is CASSQTGVYGYTF. CDR3 coding DNA: TGTGCCAGCAGCCAGACAGGGGTTTATGGCTACACCTTC.

The chain uses TRBV29-1 and TRBJ2-3, with TRBD2 matching 13 bases. CDR1 and CDR2 from the germline V gene are SQVTM and ANQGSEA. Losses at the gene ends were 2 bases for V and 4 bases for J; bases not matched to a gene: 9. This CDR3 has 17 residues. DNA for the CDR3: TGCAGCGTTGAATGGGCTGGACTAGCGGGAGAGGCAGATACGCAGTATTTT. It yields the protein CSVEWAGLAGEADTQYF.

This clone was seen only once. The chain combines TRBV10-3 with TRBJ2-2, with 8 nucleotides matching TRBD1. CDR1 is ENHRY, CDR2 SYGVKD, per germline. V shed 7 bases, J shed 7 bases, and the junction held 20 bases outside the gene matches. This CDR3 has 18 amino acids. DNA for the CDR3: TGTGCCATCACAGCCCGAGGACAGGGCCAAATCCCGGGCGGGGAGCTGTTTTTT. It codes for CAITARGQGQIPGGELFF.

This clone was seen once. The V call is TRBV5-6, the J call TRBJ2-5; TRBD2 matches at 7 bases. Germline trimming cut 2 bases from V and 1 base from J; bases unmatched to any gene: 11. The CDR3 has 17 amino acids. CDR1 is SGHDT and CDR2 is YYEEEE in the germline V gene. The CDR3 protein is CASSFGRGGTSQETQYF. The DNA for the CDR3 is TGTGCCAGCAGCTTCGGGCGGGGAGGGACCTCCCAAGAGACCCAGTACTTC.

The sample holds one count of this clone. The chain joins TRBV5-4 to TRBJ2-1; 10 positions match TRBD2. V trimming: 6 bases; J trimming: 3 bases; junction bases outside the gene matches: 6. This CDR3 is built from 15 residues. The V gene's germline CDR1 is SGHNT and CDR2 YYREEE (reference sequence). The CDR3 spells CASTFSGGNYNEQFF. CDR3 DNA: TGTGCCAGCACCTTTAGCGGGGGGAACTACAATGAGCAGTTCTTC.